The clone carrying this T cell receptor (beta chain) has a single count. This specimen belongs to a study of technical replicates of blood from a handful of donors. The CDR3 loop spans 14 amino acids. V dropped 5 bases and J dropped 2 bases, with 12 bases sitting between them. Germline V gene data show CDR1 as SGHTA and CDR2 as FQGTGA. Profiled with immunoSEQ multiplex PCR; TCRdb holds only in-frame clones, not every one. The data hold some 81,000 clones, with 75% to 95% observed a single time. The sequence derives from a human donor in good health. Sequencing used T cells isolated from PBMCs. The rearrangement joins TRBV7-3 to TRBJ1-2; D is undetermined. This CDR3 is CASSQRGSNYGYTF. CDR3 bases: TGTGCCAGCAGCCAACGCGGCAGCAACTATGGCTACACCTTC.